This T cell receptor (beta chain) stems from a study of CD8+ T cells in alopecia areata. It was cDNA, reverse transcribed from extracted RNA, that served as the sequencing template. This table comes from immunoSEQ multiplex PCR, and its TCRdb copy is limited to in-frame clones, with some not included. The table lists approximately 210,000 clones, 50% to 75% of them singletons. As concerns this clone: Other DNA sequences within the sample encode an identical CDR3.

Germline V gene data show CDR1 as KGHSH and CDR2 as LQKENI. V dropped 2 bases and J dropped 5 bases, with 3 bases sitting between them. The length of the CDR3 is 11 residues. Treatment in this sample: oral pan-JAK inhibitor, 5-10 mg twice daily. The rearrangement uses TRBV18 and TRBJ2-5, with D uncertain. The sample consisted of CD4+ T cells sorted from blood, taken at week 4, from a patient treated with tofacitinib. The origin of this receptor is a human donor with alopecia areata. CDR3 nucleotides: TGTGCCAGCTCACCAGAGGAGACCCAGTACTTC. Translating it yields CASSPEETQYF.